One T cell receptor (beta chain) is described in this entry. Its matching antigen is unknown. The CDR3 spans 15 residues. V was cut by 4 bases and J by 6 bases, with 18 bases left in between. Germline V lookup: CDR1 LNHDA, CDR2 SQIVND (reference sequence). The data are from a study of T cell responses to AZD1222 COVID-19 vaccine. Whole-study findings and limits: Spike-specific TCR breadth and depth went up after people got two AZD1222 doses. The study sampled repertoires only after the peak T cell response. Clonal diversity was possibly underestimated; the donors were predominantly white British and more often female. Only five or six individuals given AZD1222 were seropositive at baseline.

TCRdb's table, derived via immunoSEQ multiplex PCR, lists solely in-frame clones and lacks some. The sample has around 170,000 clones, 91% seen once; the top ten hold about 4.5%. The starting material was peripheral blood, obtained on day 0 of AZD1222 vaccination. The chain carries TRBV19 and TRBJ1-1; D is perhaps TRBD1 (5 bases). This TCR derives from an adult in good health. The CDR3 coding sequence is TGTGCCAGTAGTACCCTGACAGTCGGGACCGCTGAAGCTTTCTTT. This translates into CASSTLTVGTAEAFF.